The rows below give T cell receptor beta chains drawn from one sample of a study of Ad26.COV2.S vaccination and SARS-CoV-2 variants. The assay was immunoSEQ multiplex PCR, and TCRdb's table has in-frame clones only and misses some. The sample yields some 370,000 clones, roughly 85% seen once. Sequenced here: peripheral blood, sampled in a trial of Ad26.COV2.S vaccine versus placebo. Receptors were obtained from a person aged 18 to 59 who received the Ad26.COV2.S COVID-19 vaccine or a placebo. CDR3s include the opening cysteine and the closing phenylalanine or tryptophan. Each record gives: V gene, J gene, CDR3 length, CDR3 protein.

V: TRBV3-1/TRBV3-2; J: TRBJ1-5; length: 13; CDR3: CASSQVGLQPQHF
V: TRBV9; J: TRBJ2-7; length: 16; CDR3: CASSVEGIGVRGEQYF
V: TRBV20-1; J: TRBJ1-5; length: 14; CDR3: CSASWAGGNQPQHF
V: TRBV5-1; J: TRBJ2-2; length: 15; CDR3: CASSWGQGDTGELFF
V: TRBV29-1; J: TRBJ2-1; length: 16; CDR3: CSVSWYGGSEENEQFF
V: TRBV11-2; J: TRBJ2-2; length: 16; CDR3: CASSLGSRGRPGELFF
V: TRBV25-1; J: TRBJ1-2; length: 14; CDR3: CASSGPGQAGGYTF
V: TRBV7-9; J: TRBJ2-5; length: 16; CDR3: CASSLGTSGNQETQYF
V: TRBV11-3; J: TRBJ2-3; length: 14; CDR3: CASSTRTGGDTQYF
V: TRBV5-1; J: TRBJ2-1; length: 16; CDR3: CASSPTGTSGSNEQFF
V: TRBV3-1/TRBV3-2; J: TRBJ2-1; length: 11; CDR3: CASSQTHEQFF
V: TRBV27; J: TRBJ2-5; length: 13; CDR3: CASSLNFKETQYF
V: TRBV18; J: TRBJ1-5; length: 15; CDR3: CASSPQDGTNQPQHF
V: TRBV11-2; J: TRBJ2-1; length: 13; CDR3: CASSSGNHNEQFF
V: TRBV5-1; J: TRBJ1-5; length: 16; CDR3: CASSLGTSMRNQPQHF
V: TRBV11-2; J: TRBJ2-7; length: 16; CDR3: CASSTRWVAGEDEQYF
V: TRBV11-2; J: TRBJ2-1; length: 13; CDR3: CASSLGGGNEQFF
V: TRBV5-1; J: TRBJ2-1; length: 14; CDR3: CASSFTGAWGEQFF
V: TRBV7-2; J: TRBJ2-7; length: 14; CDR3: CASSSRDAAYEQYF
V: TRBV5-4; J: TRBJ2-5; length: 11; CDR3: CASSAQETQYF
V: TRBV19; J: TRBJ2-7; length: 13; CDR3: CASSPGLTYEQYF
V: TRBV4-3; J: TRBJ2-1; length: 16; CDR3: CASSRDRDNPYNEQFF
V: TRBV9; J: TRBJ1-1; length: 13; CDR3: CASSGYRNTEAFF
V: TRBV11-3; J: TRBJ2-7; length: 16; CDR3: CASSNPRGRSAYEQYF
V: TRBV5-1; J: TRBJ2-2; length: 15; CDR3: CASSLLAGPTGELFF
V: TRBV12-3/TRBV12-4; J: TRBJ2-7; length: 12; CDR3: CASSLGTYEQYF
V: TRBV27; J: TRBJ2-7; length: 16; CDR3: CASSLSGGRGFYEQYF
V: TRBV20-1; J: TRBJ2-1; length: 11; CDR3: CSATPYNEQFF
V: TRBV27; J: TRBJ2-1; length: 16; CDR3: CASSLRVSSGVFEQFF
V: TRBV24-1; J: TRBJ1-6; length: 16; CDR3: CATSPPPGAAVSPLHF
V: TRBV4-1; J: TRBJ1-1; length: 13; CDR3: CASSQGAGTEAFF
V: TRBV29-1; J: TRBJ1-2; length: 13; CDR3: CSVGPTGDYGYTF
V: TRBV6-5; J: TRBJ2-7; length: 14; CDR3: CATSLGETFGEQYF
V: TRBV4-1; J: TRBJ1-2; length: 16; CDR3: CASSQARQSPYYGYTF
V: TRBV18; J: TRBJ1-1; length: 16; CDR3: CASSPMSGTVRTEAFF
V: TRBV29-1; J: TRBJ2-2; length: 13; CDR3: CSVLPWITGELFF
V: TRBV2; J: TRBJ2-5; length: 15; CDR3: CASGASGVFGETQYF
V: TRBV30; J: TRBJ1-1; length: 12; CDR3: CAWSPYATEAFF
V: TRBV5-1; J: TRBJ1-1; length: 16; CDR3: CASSLEAVRLNTEAFF
V: TRBV6-2/TRBV6-3; J: TRBJ1-5; length: 16; CDR3: CASSYRGARGNQPQHF
V: TRBV27; J: TRBJ1-1; length: 13; CDR3: CASSLNLLKEAFF
V: TRBV14; J: TRBJ2-5; length: 14; CDR3: CASSLSGVVETQYF
V: TRBV4-3; J: TRBJ2-7; length: 15; CDR3: CASSPAGTGAVEQYF
V: TRBV7-5; J: TRBJ2-7; length: 13; CDR3: CARSLTGGYEQYF
V: TRBV21-1; J: TRBJ2-7; length: 14; CDR3: CASSGTSGGYEQYF
V: TRBV9; J: TRBJ2-5; length: 14; CDR3: CASSVVGGQETQYF
V: TRBV7-3; J: TRBJ2-1; length: 14; CDR3: CASSLAGAYNEQFF